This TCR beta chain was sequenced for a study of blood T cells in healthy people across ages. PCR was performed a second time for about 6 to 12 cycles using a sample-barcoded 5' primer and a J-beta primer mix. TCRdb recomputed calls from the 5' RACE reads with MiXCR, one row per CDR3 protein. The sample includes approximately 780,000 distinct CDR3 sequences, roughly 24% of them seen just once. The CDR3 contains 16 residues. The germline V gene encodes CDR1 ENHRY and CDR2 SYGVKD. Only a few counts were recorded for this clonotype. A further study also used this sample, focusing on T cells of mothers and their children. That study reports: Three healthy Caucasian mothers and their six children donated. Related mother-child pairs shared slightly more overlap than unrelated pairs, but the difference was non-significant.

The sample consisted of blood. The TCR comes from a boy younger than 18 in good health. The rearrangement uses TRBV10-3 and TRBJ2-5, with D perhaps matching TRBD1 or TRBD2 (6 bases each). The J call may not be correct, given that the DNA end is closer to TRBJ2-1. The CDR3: CAISESRGPYYNEQFF. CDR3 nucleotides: TGTGCCATCAGTGAGTCCCGGGGGCCCTACTACAATGAGCAGTTCTTC.